The following is a T cell receptor (beta chain) sequence with its context. Its antigen is currently unknown. The source of the sample is a study of T cell repertoires in cytomegalovirus infection. Germline-derived CDR1 and CDR2 are MNHNS and SASEGT. The V end lost 8 bases, the J end lost 6 bases, and 17 bases lay between the germline ends. CDR3 size: 14 residues. Using its own MiXCR run on the reads, TCRdb lists one record per CDR3 protein. The data hold roughly 920,000 distinct CDR3 sequences, with around a third observed a single time. The specimen comprised cultured CD8+ T cells from PBMCs, sampled from culture after CMV antigen stimulation. This clonotype originated in a human donor in good health (CMV status not recorded). Some clones in this sample may be carry-over from other donors' samples. The chain is built from TRBV6-1 and TRBJ2-1, with a weak D call TRBD2 (6 bases). The CDR3 DNA follows: TGTGCCAGCTTAGGGGTAGCGGTGATCAATGAGCAGTTCTTC. As protein: CASLGVAVINEQFF.